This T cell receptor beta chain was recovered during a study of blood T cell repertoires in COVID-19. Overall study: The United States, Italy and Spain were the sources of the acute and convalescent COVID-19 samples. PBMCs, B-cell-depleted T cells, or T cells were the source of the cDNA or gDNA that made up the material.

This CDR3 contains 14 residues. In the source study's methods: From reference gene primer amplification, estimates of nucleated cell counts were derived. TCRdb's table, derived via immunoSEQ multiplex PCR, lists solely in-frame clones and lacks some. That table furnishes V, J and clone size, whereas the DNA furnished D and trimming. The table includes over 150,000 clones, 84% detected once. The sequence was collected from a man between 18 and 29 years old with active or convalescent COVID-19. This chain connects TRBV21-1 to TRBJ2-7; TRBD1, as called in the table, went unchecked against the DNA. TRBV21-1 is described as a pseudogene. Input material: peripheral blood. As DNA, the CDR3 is TGTGCCAGCAGCAAAGAGCAGGGATCCTACGAGCAGTACTTC. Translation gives CASSKEQGSYEQYF.